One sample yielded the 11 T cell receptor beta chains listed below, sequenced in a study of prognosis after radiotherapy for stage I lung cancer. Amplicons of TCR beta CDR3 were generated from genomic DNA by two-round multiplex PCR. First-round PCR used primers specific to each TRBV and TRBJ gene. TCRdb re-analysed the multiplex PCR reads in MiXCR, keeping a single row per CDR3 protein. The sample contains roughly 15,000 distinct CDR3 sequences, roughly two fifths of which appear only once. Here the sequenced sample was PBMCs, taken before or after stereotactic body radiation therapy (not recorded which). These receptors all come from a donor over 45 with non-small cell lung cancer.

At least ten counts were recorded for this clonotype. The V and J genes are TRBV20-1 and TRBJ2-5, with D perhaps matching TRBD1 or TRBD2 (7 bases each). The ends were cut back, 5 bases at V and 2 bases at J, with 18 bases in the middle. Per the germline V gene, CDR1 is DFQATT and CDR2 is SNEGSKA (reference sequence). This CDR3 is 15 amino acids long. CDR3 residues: CSARPQGRGQETQYF. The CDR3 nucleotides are TGCAGTGCTCGCCCACAGGGGAGGGGTCAAGAGACCCAGTACTTC.

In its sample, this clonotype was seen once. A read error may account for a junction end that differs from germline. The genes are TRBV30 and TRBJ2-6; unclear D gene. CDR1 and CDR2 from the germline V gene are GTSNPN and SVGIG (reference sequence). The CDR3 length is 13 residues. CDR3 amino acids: CALKYSWANVLTF. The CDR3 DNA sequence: TGTGCCTTGAAGTACTCTTGGGCCAACGTCCTGACTTTC. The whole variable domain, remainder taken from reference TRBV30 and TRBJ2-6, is SQTIHQWPATLVQPVGSPLSLECTVEGTSNPNLYWYRQAAGRGLQLLFYSVGIGQISSEVPQNLSASRPQDRQFILSSKKLLLSDSGFYLCALKYSWANVLTFGAGSRLTVL.

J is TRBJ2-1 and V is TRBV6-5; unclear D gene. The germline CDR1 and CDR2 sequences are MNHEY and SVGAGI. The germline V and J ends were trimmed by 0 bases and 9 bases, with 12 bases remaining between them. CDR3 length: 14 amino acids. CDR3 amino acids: CASSYSNLASEQFF. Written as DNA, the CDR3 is TGTGCCAGCAGTTACTCGAACTTAGCAAGTGAGCAGTTCTTC.

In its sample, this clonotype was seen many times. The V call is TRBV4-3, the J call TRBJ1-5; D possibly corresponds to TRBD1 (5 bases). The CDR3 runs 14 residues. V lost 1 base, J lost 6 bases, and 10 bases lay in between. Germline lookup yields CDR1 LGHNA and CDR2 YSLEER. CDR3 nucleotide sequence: TGCGCCAGCAGCCAAGGTGGGGACGGTCAGCCCCAGCATTTT. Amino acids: CASSQGGDGQPQHF.

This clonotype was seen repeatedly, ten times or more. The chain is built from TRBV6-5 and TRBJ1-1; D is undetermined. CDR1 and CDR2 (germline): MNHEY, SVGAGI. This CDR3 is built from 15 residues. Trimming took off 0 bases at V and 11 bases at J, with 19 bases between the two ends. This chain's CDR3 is CASSYSRVLQQRAFF. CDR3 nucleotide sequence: TGTGCCAGCAGTTACTCGAGGGTCCTTCAACAGAGGGCTTTCTTT.

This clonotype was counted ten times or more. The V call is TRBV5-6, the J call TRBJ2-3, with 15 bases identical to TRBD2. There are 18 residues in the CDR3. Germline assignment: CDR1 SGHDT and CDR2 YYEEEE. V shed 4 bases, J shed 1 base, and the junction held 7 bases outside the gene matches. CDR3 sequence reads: CASSAGLAGGGGTDTQYF. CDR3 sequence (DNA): TGTGCCAGCAGCGCCGGACTAGCGGGGGGGGGCGGCACAGATACGCAGTATTTT. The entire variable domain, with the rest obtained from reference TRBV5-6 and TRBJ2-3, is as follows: DAGVTQSPTHLIKTRGQQVTLRCSPKSGHDTVSWYQQALGQGPQFIFQYYEEEERQRGNFPDRFSGHQFPNYSSELNVNALLLGDSALYLCASSAGLAGGGGTDTQYFGPGTRLTVL.

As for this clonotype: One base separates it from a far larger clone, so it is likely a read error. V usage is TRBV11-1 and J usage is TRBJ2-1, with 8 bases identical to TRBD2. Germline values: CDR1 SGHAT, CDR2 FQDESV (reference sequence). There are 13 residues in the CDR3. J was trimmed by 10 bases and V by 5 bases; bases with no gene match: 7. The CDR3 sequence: CASSGTRVDEQFF. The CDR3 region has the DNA TGTGCCAGCAGCGGGACTAGGGTAGACGAGCAGTTCTTC.

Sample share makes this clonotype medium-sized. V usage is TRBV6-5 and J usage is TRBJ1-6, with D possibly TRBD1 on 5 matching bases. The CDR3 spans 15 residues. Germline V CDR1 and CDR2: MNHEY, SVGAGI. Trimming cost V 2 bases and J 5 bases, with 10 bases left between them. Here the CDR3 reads CASSYTGHNNSPLHF. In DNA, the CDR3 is TGTGCCAGCAGTTACACCGGACACAATAATTCACCCCTCCACTTT.

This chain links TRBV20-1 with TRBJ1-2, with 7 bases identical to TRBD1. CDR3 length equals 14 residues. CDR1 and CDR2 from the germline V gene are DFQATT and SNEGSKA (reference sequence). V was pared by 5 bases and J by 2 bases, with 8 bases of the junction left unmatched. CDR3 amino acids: CSADPGQLNYGYTF. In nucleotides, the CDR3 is TGCAGTGCTGACCCGGGACAGTTAAACTATGGCTACACCTTC.

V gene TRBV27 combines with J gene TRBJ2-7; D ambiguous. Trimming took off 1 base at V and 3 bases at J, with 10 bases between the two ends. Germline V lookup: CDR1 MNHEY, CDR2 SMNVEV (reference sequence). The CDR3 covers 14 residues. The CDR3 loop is CASSLFYISYEQYF. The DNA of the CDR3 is TGTGCCAGCAGTTTATTTTACATTAGCTACGAGCAGTACTTC.

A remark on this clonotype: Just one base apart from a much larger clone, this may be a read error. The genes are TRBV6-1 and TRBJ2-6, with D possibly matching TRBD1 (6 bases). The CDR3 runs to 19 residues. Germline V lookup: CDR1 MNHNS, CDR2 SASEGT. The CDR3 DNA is TGTTCCAGCAGGGGAGCCGCCGGGACAATTCAAAGTGGGGCCAACGTCCTGACTTTC. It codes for CSSRGAAGTIQSGANVLTF.